This T cell receptor (beta chain) was identified in a study of read filtering for tumor transcriptome and immune sequencing. This clonotype was detected ten times or more. Molecular barcoded adaptors covering alpha/delta and beta/gamma chains were used on roughly 400 ng RNA. TCRdb re-analysed the reads in MiXCR, keeping a single row per CDR3 protein. The sample yields fewer than 45,000 distinct CDR3 sequences, around 15% seen once. Per germline, CDR1 SGHDN and CDR2 FVKESK. The CDR3 runs 15 residues. After removal of 8 bases from V and 5 bases from J, the junction contained 12 bases not matched to a gene.

Sequencing was done on a sample of a population of CD138-negative cells sorted from bone marrow. V gene TRBV14 combines with J gene TRBJ2-1, with 7 bases aligning to TRBD2. The TCR was taken from a donor aged 40 or older with multiple myeloma. The CDR3 here is CASRKTTSANNEQFF. The CDR3 coding sequence is TGTGCCAGCCGCAAGACCACTAGCGCGAACAATGAGCAGTTCTTC.